The rows below give T cell receptor beta chains drawn from one sample of a study of blood T cell repertoires in COVID-19. Clones were sequenced by immunoSEQ multiplex PCR, and TCRdb holds only the in-frame ones, with some missing. Among around 470,000 clones, 85% to 90% were seen once, and the ten largest hold 0.7% to 1%. Material for sequencing was peripheral blood. These receptors all stem from a man between 18 and 29 years old with COVID-19, enrolled during active disease. Both conserved end residues are part of each CDR3. A D gene is named only where the DNA matches it firmly. The size field is filled for only some rows; it gives once, few, many or a size class.

CDR3 DNA: TGTGCCACCAGTGAAAGACAGACAGTAGAAGGTTTCCAAGAGACCCAGTACTTC
CDR3 protein: CATSERQTVEGFQETQYF
D gene: -
clone size: -
J gene: TRBJ2-5
V gene: TRBV24-1

CDR3 DNA: TGTGCCAGCAGCACCCGACAGAACACAGATACGCAGTATTTT
CDR3 protein: CASSTRQNTDTQYF
D gene: -
clone size: -
J gene: TRBJ2-3
V gene: TRBV11-3

CDR3 DNA: TGTGCCAGCAAGTCACAGGGGTACACCGGGGAGCTGTTTTTT
CDR3 protein: CASKSQGYTGELFF
D gene: TRBD1
clone size: once
J gene: TRBJ2-2
V gene: TRBV2

CDR3 DNA: TGTGCCAGCAGCTCCTCTTGGGGGGCTGGAAACACCATATATTTT
CDR3 protein: CASSSSWGAGNTIYF
D gene: -
clone size: once
J gene: TRBJ1-3
V gene: TRBV11-2

CDR3 DNA: TGCGCCAGCAGCACCACAGGGAGGGGAGATGAAAAACTGTTTTTT
CDR3 protein: CASSTTGRGDEKLFF
D gene: -
clone size: -
J gene: TRBJ1-4
V gene: TRBV5-1

CDR3 DNA: TGTGCCAGCAGTGACCCAACAGGGGACGAAAAACTGTTTTTT
CDR3 protein: CASSDPTGDEKLFF
D gene: TRBD1
clone size: -
J gene: TRBJ1-4
V gene: TRBV2

CDR3 DNA: TGTGCCACCAGCAGAGTTTATCGGGGTACAGCGGGCGGGAATACGCAGTATTTT
CDR3 protein: CATSRVYRGTAGGNTQYF
D gene: -
clone size: -
J gene: TRBJ2-3
V gene: TRBV15

CDR3 DNA: TGTGCCAGCAGGGTCGGGACTGCAGATACGCAGTATTTT
CDR3 protein: CASRVGTADTQYF
D gene: -
clone size: -
J gene: TRBJ2-3
V gene: TRBV2

CDR3 DNA: TGTGCCAGCAGCGGGCGGGCAGGGGGCGAGCAGTACTTC
CDR3 protein: CASSGRAGGEQYF
D gene: TRBD1
clone size: -
J gene: TRBJ2-7
V gene: TRBV5-6

CDR3 DNA: TGTGCCAGCAGTTATTCAATACATAGCAATCAGCCCCAGCATTTT
CDR3 protein: CASSYSIHSNQPQHF
D gene: -
clone size: -
J gene: TRBJ1-5
V gene: TRBV6-5

CDR3 DNA: TGCGCCAGCAGCCATACCACAAAGCGGGGGGGCGTCACAGATACGCAGTATTTT
CDR3 protein: CASSHTTKRGGVTDTQYF
D gene: TRBD2
clone size: -
J gene: TRBJ2-3
V gene: TRBV4-1

CDR3 DNA: TGTGCCAGCAGCCAAGATCAGGGCGCGCTAGAAGCTTTCTTT
CDR3 protein: CASSQDQGALEAFF
D gene: -
clone size: -
J gene: TRBJ1-1
V gene: TRBV3-1/TRBV3-2

CDR3 DNA: TGTGCCAGCAGAACACGCGGTTCACCCCTCCACTTT
CDR3 protein: CASRTRGSPLHF
D gene: -
clone size: -
J gene: TRBJ1-6
V gene: TRBV2

CDR3 DNA: TGTGCCAGTAGTGCAACTAGCGGGAGTGTACTCGAGCAGTACTTC
CDR3 protein: CASSATSGSVLEQYF
D gene: TRBD2
clone size: -
J gene: TRBJ2-7
V gene: TRBV19

CDR3 DNA: TGCGCCAGCAGCTCCGGGACTATCCTGGGCGAAGAGACCCAGTACTTC
CDR3 protein: CASSSGTILGEETQYF
D gene: TRBD2
clone size: once
J gene: TRBJ2-5
V gene: TRBV5-1

CDR3 DNA: TGTGCCTGGAGTACGTCCGGGGGGAATCAGCCCCAGCATTTT
CDR3 protein: CAWSTSGGNQPQHF
D gene: -
clone size: -
J gene: TRBJ1-5
V gene: TRBV30

CDR3 DNA: TGCGCCAGCTCTTCGGGGGGGAGAACTGAAGCTTTCTTT
CDR3 protein: CASSSGGRTEAFF
D gene: -
clone size: -
J gene: TRBJ1-1
V gene: TRBV5-1

CDR3 DNA: TGTGCCAGCAGAGGGGGGGGCTACAATGAGCAGTTCTTC
CDR3 protein: CASRGGGYNEQFF
D gene: -
clone size: -
J gene: TRBJ2-1
V gene: TRBV7-2

CDR3 DNA: TGTGCCACCAGTGATTTGGGGACAGGGTCAAACTCCTACAATGAGCAGTTCTTC
CDR3 protein: CATSDLGTGSNSYNEQFF
D gene: TRBD1
clone size: once
J gene: TRBJ2-1
V gene: TRBV24-1

CDR3 DNA: TGTGCCAGTAATGCCGTCGGCAGGGGAGAGGGTAGGAACACTGAAGCTTTCTTT
CDR3 protein: CASNAVGRGEGRNTEAFF
D gene: -
clone size: few
J gene: TRBJ1-1
V gene: TRBV19

CDR3 DNA: TGTGCCAGCAGCCAAGATAGCGCTAGCGGGGGGGCATGGGAGACCCAGTACTTC
CDR3 protein: CASSQDSASGGAWETQYF
D gene: TRBD2
clone size: -
J gene: TRBJ2-5
V gene: TRBV4-2

CDR3 DNA: TGTGCCAGTAGTATAGCGCCGCTAGCAATCCCCCGTTTTGGTGAGCAGTTCTTC
CDR3 protein: CASSIAPLAIPRFGEQFF
D gene: -
clone size: -
J gene: TRBJ2-1
V gene: TRBV19

CDR3 DNA: TGCGCCAGCAGCTTTAGCGGGAGGGCCCCAGATACGCAGTATTTT
CDR3 protein: CASSFSGRAPDTQYF
D gene: TRBD2
clone size: -
J gene: TRBJ2-3
V gene: TRBV5-1

CDR3 DNA: TGTGCCAGCAGCTTGGATGGCGGGGGGGCGGAGACCCAGTACTTC
CDR3 protein: CASSLDGGGAETQYF
D gene: TRBD2
clone size: -
J gene: TRBJ2-5
V gene: TRBV5-4

CDR3 DNA: TGTGCCACCCTTAGATGTGAAGCTTTCTTT
CDR3 protein: CATLRCEAFF
D gene: -
clone size: -
J gene: TRBJ1-1
V gene: TRBV24-1

CDR3 DNA: TGCGCCAGCAGCCAGGGGGACCGAGAGACCCAGTACTTC
CDR3 protein: CASSQGDRETQYF
D gene: TRBD1
clone size: -
J gene: TRBJ2-5
V gene: TRBV5-1

CDR3 DNA: TGTGCCAGCAGCCAAAAGTCTTTACAGGAGTACGAGCAGTACTTC
CDR3 protein: CASSQKSLQEYEQYF
D gene: -
clone size: -
J gene: TRBJ2-7
V gene: TRBV4-2

CDR3 DNA: TGTGCCAGCAGTACCCGCCACACGAACACTGAAGCTTTCTTT
CDR3 protein: CASSTRHTNTEAFF
D gene: -
clone size: -
J gene: TRBJ1-1
V gene: TRBV28

CDR3 DNA: TGTGCCTGGAGGGCCTCCGACGGGAGGAAGTCTGAGCAGTTCTTC
CDR3 protein: CAWRASDGRKSEQFF
D gene: TRBD2
clone size: -
J gene: TRBJ2-1
V gene: TRBV30

CDR3 DNA: TGTGCCAGTAAAGGATGGAGCTCGGGCAATCAGCCCCAGCATTTT
CDR3 protein: CASKGWSSGNQPQHF
D gene: -
clone size: -
J gene: TRBJ1-5
V gene: TRBV19

CDR3 DNA: TGTGCCAGCAGCTTAGGTCCAGGGACCTACGAGCAGTACTTC
CDR3 protein: CASSLGPGTYEQYF
D gene: -
clone size: -
J gene: TRBJ2-7
V gene: TRBV7-9

CDR3 DNA: TGTGCCAGCAGCCCATGGCGCGGGTCGACCTCGGGGGCCAAAAACATTCAGTACTTC
CDR3 protein: CASSPWRGSTSGAKNIQYF
D gene: -
clone size: -
J gene: TRBJ2-4
V gene: TRBV27

CDR3 DNA: TGCGCCAGCAGCCCCAGGGCCGGCAGGGACAATGAGCAGTTCTTC
CDR3 protein: CASSPRAGRDNEQFF
D gene: -
clone size: -
J gene: TRBJ2-1
V gene: TRBV5-1

CDR3 DNA: TGTGCCACAACATCAGGGGCTCGGTGGACTGAAGCTTTCTTT
CDR3 protein: CATTSGARWTEAFF
D gene: -
clone size: once
J gene: TRBJ1-1
V gene: TRBV19

CDR3 DNA: TGTGCCAGTAGTCGACTAGCGGGAGGGACCGGGGAGCTGTTTTTT
CDR3 protein: CASSRLAGGTGELFF
D gene: TRBD2
clone size: -
J gene: TRBJ2-2
V gene: TRBV19

CDR3 DNA: TGTGCCAGCAGCCCGGGACAGGAAGAGACCCAGTACTTC
CDR3 protein: CASSPGQEETQYF
D gene: TRBD1
clone size: -
J gene: TRBJ2-5
V gene: TRBV9

CDR3 DNA: TGTGCCAGCAGCTTAGCGGGGACAGGGGCGAACACCGGGGAGCTGTTTTTT
CDR3 protein: CASSLAGTGANTGELFF
D gene: TRBD1
clone size: -
J gene: TRBJ2-2
V gene: TRBV7-9

CDR3 DNA: TGTGCCAGCAGGGGGCACAACACAGATACGCAGTATTTT
CDR3 protein: CASRGHNTDTQYF
D gene: -
clone size: -
J gene: TRBJ2-3
V gene: TRBV12-3/TRBV12-4

CDR3 DNA: TGCGCCAGCAGCGGAGGACTAGCGGGTACTCACAATGAGCAGTTCTTC
CDR3 protein: CASSGGLAGTHNEQFF
D gene: TRBD2
clone size: -
J gene: TRBJ2-1
V gene: TRBV5-1

CDR3 DNA: TGTGCCAGTAGTATACAGACAGGGCGGAACACTGAAGCTTTCTTT
CDR3 protein: CASSIQTGRNTEAFF
D gene: TRBD1
clone size: -
J gene: TRBJ1-1
V gene: TRBV19

CDR3 DNA: TGTGCCAGCAGCTTCGACAGGGCTGACTACGAGCAGTACTTC
CDR3 protein: CASSFDRADYEQYF
D gene: TRBD1
clone size: -
J gene: TRBJ2-7
V gene: TRBV11-2

CDR3 DNA: TGCGCCAGCAGCCTGTTTGGGGGGGGGTCCACAGATACGCAGTATTTT
CDR3 protein: CASSLFGGGSTDTQYF
D gene: TRBD2
clone size: -
J gene: TRBJ2-3
V gene: TRBV5-1

CDR3 DNA: TGCGCCAGCAGTCACAGGGACGGCTATGGCTACACCTTC
CDR3 protein: CASSHRDGYGYTF
D gene: -
clone size: -
J gene: TRBJ1-2
V gene: TRBV4-1

CDR3 DNA: TGTGCCAGCAGCTTAGCGCGCGTCAATGAGCAGTTCTTC
CDR3 protein: CASSLARVNEQFF
D gene: -
clone size: once
J gene: TRBJ2-1
V gene: TRBV7-2

CDR3 DNA: TGTGCCACCAGCAGAGTTGGCTCCGGGGAGCTGTTTTTT
CDR3 protein: CATSRVGSGELFF
D gene: -
clone size: -
J gene: TRBJ2-2
V gene: TRBV15

CDR3 DNA: TGTGCCAGCAGCCCTTGGGGCAACACTGAAGCTTTCTTT
CDR3 protein: CASSPWGNTEAFF
D gene: -
clone size: -
J gene: TRBJ1-1
V gene: TRBV9

CDR3 DNA: TGTGCCAGCAGCGTCACTAGCGGGACGGAGACCCAGTACTTC
CDR3 protein: CASSVTSGTETQYF
D gene: TRBD2
clone size: -
J gene: TRBJ2-5
V gene: TRBV9

CDR3 DNA: TGTGCCAGCAGTGAATTGGGACAGGGTTCTTATGAGCAGTTCTTC
CDR3 protein: CASSELGQGSYEQFF
D gene: TRBD1
clone size: -
J gene: TRBJ2-1
V gene: TRBV2

CDR3 DNA: TGTGCCAGCAGCGTGGGAGTGGGACTAGGCCAGGAGACCCAGTACTTC
CDR3 protein: CASSVGVGLGQETQYF
D gene: TRBD2
clone size: -
J gene: TRBJ2-5
V gene: TRBV9

CDR3 DNA: TGTGCCAGCCGGGAGGGCCTCCGCGAGCAGTACTTC
CDR3 protein: CASREGLREQYF
D gene: TRBD2
clone size: -
J gene: TRBJ2-7
V gene: TRBV12-3/TRBV12-4

CDR3 DNA: TGTGCCAGCAGCCAAGAGGCGGTAGAATTTTCACCCCTCCACTTT
CDR3 protein: CASSQEAVEFSPLHF
D gene: -
clone size: -
J gene: TRBJ1-6
V gene: TRBV3-1/TRBV3-2

CDR3 DNA: TGTGCCAGCAGCTTGCTAGCGGGGGGGGAGGAGCAGTTCTTC
CDR3 protein: CASSLLAGGEEQFF
D gene: TRBD2
clone size: -
J gene: TRBJ2-1
V gene: TRBV7-2

CDR3 DNA: TGTGCCAGCAGCGAGAGGGTAAACTATGGCTACACCTTC
CDR3 protein: CASSERVNYGYTF
D gene: -
clone size: -
J gene: TRBJ1-2
V gene: TRBV5-4

CDR3 DNA: TGTGCCAGCAGTTACTACACAGGGGTCGGCTACACCTTC
CDR3 protein: CASSYYTGVGYTF
D gene: TRBD1
clone size: -
J gene: TRBJ1-2
V gene: TRBV6-2/TRBV6-3

CDR3 DNA: TGTGCCAGCGGAGACAGGGAAGGGCCCCGGGATACGCAGTATTTT
CDR3 protein: CASGDREGPRDTQYF
D gene: TRBD1
clone size: once
J gene: TRBJ2-3
V gene: TRBV25-1

CDR3 DNA: TGTGCCTGGAGCGTGGTATCCCAGGAATATAGCAATCAGCCCCAGCATTTT
CDR3 protein: CAWSVVSQEYSNQPQHF
D gene: -
clone size: -
J gene: TRBJ1-5
V gene: TRBV30

CDR3 DNA: TGTGCCAGCCGGCGGCAGGGGGGCACTGAAGCTTTCTTT
CDR3 protein: CASRRQGGTEAFF
D gene: TRBD1
clone size: -
J gene: TRBJ1-1
V gene: TRBV6-6

CDR3 DNA: TGTGCCAGAAGCTCTCCGGGACATTACACAGATACGCAGTATTTT
CDR3 protein: CARSSPGHYTDTQYF
D gene: -
clone size: -
J gene: TRBJ2-3
V gene: TRBV5-3